The source of this T cell receptor (beta chain) is a study of OX40 agonist ivuxolimab in advanced cancers. The assay was immunoSEQ multiplex PCR, and TCRdb's table has in-frame clones only and misses some. The sample contains about 46,000 clones, around nine tenths of which appear only once. The CDR3 totals 16 residues. The junction had 10 bases not matched to a gene; V was cut back by 4 bases and J by 4 bases. CDR1 and CDR2 (germline): LNHDA, SQIVND (reference sequence). This chain connects TRBV19 to TRBJ2-7; TRBD1 agrees at 10 bases. The sequencing here drew on CD4+ or CD8+ T cells sorted from blood, taken in a trial of the OX40 agonist ivuxolimab. This TCR was sampled from an adult with an advanced solid tumor such as melanoma, head and neck, liver or kidney cancer. The CDR3, as DNA: TGTGCCAGTAGTAGGAGGACAGGGGGAGATGCTTACGAGCAGTACTTC. This encodes CASSRRTGGDAYEQYF.